This T cell receptor (beta chain) was obtained from a study of cytomegalovirus exposure and HLA in healthy donors. With 0 bases removed from V and 4 bases from J, the gap between germline ends came to 14 bases. Germline CDR1 and CDR2: MNHNY and SVGAGI (reference sequence). The CDR3 contains 16 residues. This donor has no recorded CMV serostatus. As concerns this clone: No antigen is known for it.

The PCR used 60 Vbeta and 13 Jbeta primers. Sequencing was performed with immunoSEQ multiplex PCR; in TCRdb, only in-frame clones are kept and a portion is missing. The repertoire holds under 100,000 clones, with roughly four fifths as singletons. Findings and limits, study-wide: Earlier findings revealed that most TCR beta V segments proved productive either about 87% or about 30% of the time.

Material: PBMCs. This receptor was taken from a human donor in good health. The chain employs TRBV6-6 and TRBJ2-3; perhaps TRBD2 as D (5 bases). CDR3 loop: CASSYSAELRADTQYF. As DNA, the CDR3 is TGTGCCAGCAGTTACTCGGCGGAGCTGAGGGCAGATACGCAGTATTTT.